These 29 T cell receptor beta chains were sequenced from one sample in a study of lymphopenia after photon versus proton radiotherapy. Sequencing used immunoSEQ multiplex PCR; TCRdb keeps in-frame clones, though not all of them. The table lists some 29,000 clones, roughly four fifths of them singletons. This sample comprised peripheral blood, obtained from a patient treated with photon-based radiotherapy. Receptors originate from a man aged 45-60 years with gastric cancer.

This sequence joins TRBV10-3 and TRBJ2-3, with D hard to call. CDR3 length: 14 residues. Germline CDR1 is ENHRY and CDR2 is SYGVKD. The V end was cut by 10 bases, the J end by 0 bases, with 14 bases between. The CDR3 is CATMDFTSTDTQYF. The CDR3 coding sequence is TGTGCCACCATGGATTTTACTAGCACAGATACGCAGTATTTT.

CDR3 residues: CASRSQGGGQETQYF. In DNA, the CDR3 is TGTGCCAGCAGGTCCCAGGGAGGGGGCCAAGAGACCCAGTACTTC. This rearrangement joins TRBV2 to TRBJ2-5, with D maybe TRBD2 (7 bases). Germline assignment: CDR1 SNHLY and CDR2 FYNNEI. This CDR3 spans 15 amino acids. Trimming left V 6 bases short and J 1 base short, with 15 bases between.

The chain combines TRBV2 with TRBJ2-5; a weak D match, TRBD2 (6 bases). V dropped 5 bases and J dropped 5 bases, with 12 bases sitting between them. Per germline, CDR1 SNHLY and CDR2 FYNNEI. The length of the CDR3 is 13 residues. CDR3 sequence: CASSRDFLETQYF. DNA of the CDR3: TGTGCCAGCAGTCGGGACTTCTTGGAGACCCAGTACTTC.

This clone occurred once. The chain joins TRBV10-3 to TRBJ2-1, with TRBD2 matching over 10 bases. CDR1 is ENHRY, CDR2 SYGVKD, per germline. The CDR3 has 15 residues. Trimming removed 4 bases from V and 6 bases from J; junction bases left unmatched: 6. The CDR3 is CAISVPAGGVNEQFF. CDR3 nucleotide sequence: TGTGCCATCAGTGTTCCAGCGGGGGGGGTCAATGAGCAGTTCTTC.

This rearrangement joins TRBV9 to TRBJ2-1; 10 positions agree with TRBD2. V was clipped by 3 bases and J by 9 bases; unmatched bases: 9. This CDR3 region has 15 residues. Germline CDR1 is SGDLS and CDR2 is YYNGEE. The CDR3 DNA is TGTGCCAGCAGCGCCTTAGCGGGGGGATTAAGTGAGCAGTTCTTC. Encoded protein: CASSALAGGLSEQFF.

In DNA form, the CDR3 reads TGCAGCGTTGAAGGAGCAGGGACTGAAGCTTTCTTT. Protein product: CSVEGAGTEAFF. The rearrangement uses TRBV29-1 and TRBJ1-1, with a tentative D call TRBD1 (5 bases). CDR3 length: 12 residues. Germline loops: CDR1 SQVTM, CDR2 ANQGSEA. V was cut by 1 base and J by 5 bases, with 8 bases left in between.

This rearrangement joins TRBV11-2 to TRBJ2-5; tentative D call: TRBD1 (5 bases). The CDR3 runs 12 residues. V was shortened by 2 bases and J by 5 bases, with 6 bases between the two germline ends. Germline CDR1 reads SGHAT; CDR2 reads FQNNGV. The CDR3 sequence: CASSLPGETQYF. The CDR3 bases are TGTGCCAGCAGCTTACCAGGGGAGACCCAGTACTTC. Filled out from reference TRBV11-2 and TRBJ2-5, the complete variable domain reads EAGVAQSPRYKIIEKRQSVAFWCNPISGHATLYWYQQILGQGPKLLIQFQNNGVVDDSQLPKDRFSAERLKGVDSTLKIQPAKLEDSAVYLCASSLPGETQYFGPGTRLLVL.

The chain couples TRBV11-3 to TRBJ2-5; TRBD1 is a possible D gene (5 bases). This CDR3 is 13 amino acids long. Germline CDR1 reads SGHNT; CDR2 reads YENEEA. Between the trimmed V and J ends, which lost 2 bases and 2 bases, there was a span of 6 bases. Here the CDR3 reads CASSLHRQETQYF. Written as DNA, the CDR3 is TGTGCCAGCAGCTTACACAGGCAAGAGACCCAGTACTTC.

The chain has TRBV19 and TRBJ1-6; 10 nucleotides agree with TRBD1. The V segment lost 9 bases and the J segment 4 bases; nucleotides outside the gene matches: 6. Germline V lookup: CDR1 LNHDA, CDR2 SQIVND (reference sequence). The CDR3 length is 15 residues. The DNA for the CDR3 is TGTGCCAGCAGACCGGGACAGGGGTATAATTCACCCCTCCACTTT. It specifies CASRPGQGYNSPLHF.

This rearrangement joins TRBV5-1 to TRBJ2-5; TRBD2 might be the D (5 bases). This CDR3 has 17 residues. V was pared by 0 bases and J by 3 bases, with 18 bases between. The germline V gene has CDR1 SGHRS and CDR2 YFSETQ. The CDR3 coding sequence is TGCGCCAGCAGCTTGGGCCTTCTACTAGGAGGTAAAGAGACCCAGTACTTC. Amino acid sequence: CASSLGLLLGGKETQYF. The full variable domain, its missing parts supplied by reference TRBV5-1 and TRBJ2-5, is KAGVTQTPRYLIKTRGQQVTLSCSPISGHRSVSWYQQTPGQGLQFLFEYFSETQRNKGNFPGRFSGRQFSNSRSEMNVSTLELGDSALYLCASSLGLLLGGKETQYFGPGTRLLVL.

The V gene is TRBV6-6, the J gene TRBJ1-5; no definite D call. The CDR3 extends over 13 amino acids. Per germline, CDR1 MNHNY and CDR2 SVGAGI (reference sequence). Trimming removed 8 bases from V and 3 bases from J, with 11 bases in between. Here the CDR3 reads CASAPSPNQPQHF. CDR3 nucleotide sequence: TGTGCCAGCGCACCATCACCCAATCAGCCCCAGCATTTT.

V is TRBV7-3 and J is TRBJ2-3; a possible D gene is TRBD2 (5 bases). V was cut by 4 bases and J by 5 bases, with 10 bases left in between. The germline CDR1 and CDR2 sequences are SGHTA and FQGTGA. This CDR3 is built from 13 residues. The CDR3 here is CASSSLAGDTQYF. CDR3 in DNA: TGTGCCAGCAGCTCCCTAGCTGGAGATACGCAGTATTTT.

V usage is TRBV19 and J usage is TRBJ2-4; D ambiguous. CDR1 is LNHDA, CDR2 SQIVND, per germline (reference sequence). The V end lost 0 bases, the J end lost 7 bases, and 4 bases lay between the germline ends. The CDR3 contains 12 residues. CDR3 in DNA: TGTGCCAGTAGTATAGAACACAACATTCAGTACTTC. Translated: CASSIEHNIQYF.

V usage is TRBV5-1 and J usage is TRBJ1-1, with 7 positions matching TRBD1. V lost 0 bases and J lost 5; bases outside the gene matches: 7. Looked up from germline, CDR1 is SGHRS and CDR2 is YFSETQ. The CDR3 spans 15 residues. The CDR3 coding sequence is TGCGCCAGCAGCTTGGCCTCGACAGGGAAGACTGAAGCTTTCTTT. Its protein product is CASSLASTGKTEAFF.

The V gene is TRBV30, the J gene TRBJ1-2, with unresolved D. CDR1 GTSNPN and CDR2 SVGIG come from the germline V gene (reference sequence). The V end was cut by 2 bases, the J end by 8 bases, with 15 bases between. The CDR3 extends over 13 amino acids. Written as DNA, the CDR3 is TGTGCCTGGAGTCTATTCTTGACTGACGGCTACACCTTC. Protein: CAWSLFLTDGYTF.

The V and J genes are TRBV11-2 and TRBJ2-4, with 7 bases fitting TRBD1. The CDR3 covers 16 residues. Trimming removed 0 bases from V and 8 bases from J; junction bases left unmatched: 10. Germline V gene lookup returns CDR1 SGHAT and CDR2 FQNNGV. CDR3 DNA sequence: TGTGCCAGCAGCTTAGATGACAGGGTACTAACGGACATTCAGTACTTC. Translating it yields CASSLDDRVLTDIQYF.

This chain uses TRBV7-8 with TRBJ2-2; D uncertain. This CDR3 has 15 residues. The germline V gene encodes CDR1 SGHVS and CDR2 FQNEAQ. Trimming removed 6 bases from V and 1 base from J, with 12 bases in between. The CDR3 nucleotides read TGTGCCAGCAGGGACCTCACGAAGAACACCGGGGAGCTGTTTTTT. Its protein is CASRDLTKNTGELFF.

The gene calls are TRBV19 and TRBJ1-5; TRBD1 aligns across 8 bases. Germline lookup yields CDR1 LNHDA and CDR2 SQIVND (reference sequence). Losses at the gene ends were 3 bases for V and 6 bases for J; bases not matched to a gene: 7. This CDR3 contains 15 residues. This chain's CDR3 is CASSMAGGMSQPQHF. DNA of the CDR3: TGTGCCAGTAGTATGGCAGGGGGCATGAGTCAGCCCCAGCATTTT. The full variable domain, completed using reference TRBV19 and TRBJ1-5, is DGGITQSPKYLFRKEGQNVTLSCEQNLNHDAMYWYRQDPGQGLRLIYYSQIVNDFQKGDIAEGYSVSREKKESFPLTVTSAQKNPTAFYLCASSMAGGMSQPQHFGDGTRLSIL.

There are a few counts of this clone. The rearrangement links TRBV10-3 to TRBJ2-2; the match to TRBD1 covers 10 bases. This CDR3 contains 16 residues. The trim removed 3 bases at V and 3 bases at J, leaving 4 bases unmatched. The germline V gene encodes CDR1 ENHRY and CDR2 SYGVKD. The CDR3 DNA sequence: TGTGCCATCAGTGACCGACAGGGGGCGTACACCGGGGAGCTGTTTTTT. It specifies CAISDRQGAYTGELFF.

Here the CDR3 DNA reads TGTGCCAGCAGCCTCGACGGATACACCGGGGAGCTGTTTTTT. Translating it yields CASSLDGYTGELFF. This chain links TRBV2 with TRBJ2-2; D is ambiguous. V was shortened by 6 bases and J by 3 bases, with 11 bases between the two germline ends. The germline V gene encodes CDR1 SNHLY and CDR2 FYNNEI. The CDR3 spans 14 residues.

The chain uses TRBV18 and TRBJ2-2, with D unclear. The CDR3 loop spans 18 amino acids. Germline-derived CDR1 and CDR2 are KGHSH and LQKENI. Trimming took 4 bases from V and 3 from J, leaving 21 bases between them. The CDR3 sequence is CASSLLRRSLGYTGELFF. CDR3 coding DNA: TGTGCCAGCTCACTACTCAGGCGGAGTTTAGGTTACACCGGGGAGCTGTTTTTT. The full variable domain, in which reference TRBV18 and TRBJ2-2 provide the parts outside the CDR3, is NAGVMQNPRHLVRRRGQEARLRCSPMKGHSHVYWYRQLPEEGLKFMVYLQKENIIDESGMPKERFSAEFPKEGPSILRIQQVVRGDSAAYFCASSLLRRSLGYTGELFFGEGSRLTVL.

DNA for the CDR3: TGTGCCAGTAGTAGAGGGGCAGGGACACCCTATGGCTACACCTTC. It specifies CASSRGAGTPYGYTF. The chain employs TRBV19 and TRBJ1-2, with a tentative D call TRBD1 (6 bases). The length of the CDR3 is 15 residues. V was trimmed by 4 bases and J by 4 bases, leaving 16 bases between them. The V gene's germline CDR1 is LNHDA and CDR2 SQIVND (reference sequence).

CDR3 region: CASSYRKQETQYF. The CDR3 nucleotides read TGTGCCAGCAGCTACAGGAAACAAGAGACCCAGTACTTC. The V call is TRBV7-7, the J call TRBJ2-5; maybe TRBD1 (5 bases). Germline lookup yields CDR1 SSHAT and CDR2 FNYEAQ (reference sequence). The CDR3 consists of 13 residues. Trimming removed 4 bases at V and 2 bases at J, with 8 bases between. Drawing the rest from reference TRBV7-7 and TRBJ2-5, the complete variable domain is GAGVSQSPRYKVTKRGQDVTLRCDPISSHATLYWYQQALGQGPEFLTYFNYEAQPDKSGLPSDRFSAERPEGSISTLTIQRTEQRDSAMYRCASSYRKQETQYFGPGTRLLVL.

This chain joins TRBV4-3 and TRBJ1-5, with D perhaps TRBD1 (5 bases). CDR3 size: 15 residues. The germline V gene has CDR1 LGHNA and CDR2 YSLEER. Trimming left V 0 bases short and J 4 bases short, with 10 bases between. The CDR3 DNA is TGCGCCAGCAGCCAAGATCGGGGGAGGAATCAGCCCCAGCATTTT. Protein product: CASSQDRGRNQPQHF.

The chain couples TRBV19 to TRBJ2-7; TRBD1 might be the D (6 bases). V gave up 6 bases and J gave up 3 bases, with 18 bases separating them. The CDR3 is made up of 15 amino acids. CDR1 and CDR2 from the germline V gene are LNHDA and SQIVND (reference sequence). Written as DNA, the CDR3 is TGTGCCAGTAGCACCCCAGGGGCTATGATCTACGAGCAGTACTTC. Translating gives CASSTPGAMIYEQYF.

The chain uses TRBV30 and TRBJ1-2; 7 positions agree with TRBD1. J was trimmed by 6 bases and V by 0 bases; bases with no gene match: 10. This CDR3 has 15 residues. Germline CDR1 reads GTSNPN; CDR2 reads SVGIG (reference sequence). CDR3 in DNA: TGTGCCTGGAGTGTATCTCGGACAGGCACCAATGGCTACACCTTC. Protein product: CAWSVSRTGTNGYTF.

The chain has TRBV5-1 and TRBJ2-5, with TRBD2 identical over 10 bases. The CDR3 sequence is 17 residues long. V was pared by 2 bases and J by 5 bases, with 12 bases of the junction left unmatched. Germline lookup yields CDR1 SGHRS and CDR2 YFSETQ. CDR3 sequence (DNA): TGCGCCAGCAGCTTCGGTGGGCTAGCGGGGGTATTTGAGACCCAGTACTTC. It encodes CASSFGGLAGVFETQYF.

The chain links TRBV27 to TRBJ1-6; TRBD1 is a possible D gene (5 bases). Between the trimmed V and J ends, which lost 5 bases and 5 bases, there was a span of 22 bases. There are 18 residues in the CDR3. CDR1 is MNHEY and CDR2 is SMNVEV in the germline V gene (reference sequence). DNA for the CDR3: TGTGCCAGCAGTCCCGAAATCTTATCCGGGACCAATAATTCACCCCTCCACTTT. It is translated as CASSPEILSGTNNSPLHF.

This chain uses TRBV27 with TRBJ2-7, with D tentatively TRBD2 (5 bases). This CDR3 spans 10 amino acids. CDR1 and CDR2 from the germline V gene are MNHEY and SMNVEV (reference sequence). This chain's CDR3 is CASSFRAEDV. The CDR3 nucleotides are TGTGCCAGCAGTTTCCGGGCGGAGGACGTC.